The T cell receptor (beta chain) under discussion was sequenced for a study of CD8 T cells in ankylosing spondylitis. Overall study findings and caveats: Characteristic of ankylosing spondylitis blood, it appeared, was a TCR beta motif comprising about eight highly homologous variants. Clones linked to disease were reported to show significant enrichment in matched ankylosing spondylitis synovial fluid. Existing reports had already noted some motif variants in reactive arthritis synovial fluid and blood.

Many counts were recorded for this clonotype. Its antigen is not known. In making TCR beta libraries, quantitative 5'-RACE with molecular barcodes was used. TCRdb re-called the 5' RACE reads through MiXCR, storing one row per CDR3 protein. This table has 180,000 or so distinct CDR3 sequences, approximately 10% appearing once. The sequence was collected from a male donor with ankylosing spondylitis or in good health (not recorded which). Sequences were obtained from blood, either unsorted or a sorted T cell fraction (not recorded which).

The CDR3: CASSQNGDQPQHF. DNA for the CDR3: TGTGCCAGCAGCCAAAACGGTGATCAGCCCCAGCATTTT. V gene TRBV3-1 combines with J gene TRBJ1-5; the D is unclear. The CDR3 has 13 amino acids. The germline V gene encodes CDR1 LGHDT and CDR2 YNNKEL (reference sequence). Trimming pared 2 bases from V and 5 bases from J, leaving 7 bases between.